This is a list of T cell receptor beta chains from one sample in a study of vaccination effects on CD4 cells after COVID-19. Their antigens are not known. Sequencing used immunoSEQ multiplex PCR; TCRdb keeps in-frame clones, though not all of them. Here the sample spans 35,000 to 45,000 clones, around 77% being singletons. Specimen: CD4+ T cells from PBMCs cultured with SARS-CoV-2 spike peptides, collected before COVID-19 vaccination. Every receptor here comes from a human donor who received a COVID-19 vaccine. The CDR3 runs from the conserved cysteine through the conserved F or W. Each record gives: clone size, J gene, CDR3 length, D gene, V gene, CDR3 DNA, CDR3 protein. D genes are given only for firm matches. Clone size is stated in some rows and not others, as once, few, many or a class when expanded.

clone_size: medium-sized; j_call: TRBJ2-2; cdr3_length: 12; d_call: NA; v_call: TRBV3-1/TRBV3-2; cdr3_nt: TGTGCCAGCAGCCAGTGGACCGGGGAGCTGTTTTTT; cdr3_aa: CASSQWTGELFF
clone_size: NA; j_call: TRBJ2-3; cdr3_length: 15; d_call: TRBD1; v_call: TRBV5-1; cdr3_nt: TGCGCCAGCAGCTTGGACAGGGGGTCCACAGATACGCAGTATTTT; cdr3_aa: CASSLDRGSTDTQYF
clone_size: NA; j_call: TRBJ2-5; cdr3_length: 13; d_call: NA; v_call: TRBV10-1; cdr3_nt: TGCGCCAGCAGTGAGCAGGGTGGGGAGACCCAGTACTTC; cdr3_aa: CASSEQGGETQYF
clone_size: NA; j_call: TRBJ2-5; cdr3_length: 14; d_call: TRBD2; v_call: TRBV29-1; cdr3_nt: TGCAGCGTTGAAGCCCAGCGGGGGGGCCGGACCCAGTACTTC; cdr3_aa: CSVEAQRGGRTQYF
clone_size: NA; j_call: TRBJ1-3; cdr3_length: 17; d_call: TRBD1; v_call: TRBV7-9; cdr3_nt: TGTGCCAGCAGCTTATTCCCTGACAGGGGGCAAGGAAACACCATATATTTT; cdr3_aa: CASSLFPDRGQGNTIYF
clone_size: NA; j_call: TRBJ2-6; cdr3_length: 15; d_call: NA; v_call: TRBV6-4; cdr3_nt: TGTGCCAGCAGTGTGACAGCCGCTGGGGCCAACGTCCTGACTTTC; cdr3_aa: CASSVTAAGANVLTF
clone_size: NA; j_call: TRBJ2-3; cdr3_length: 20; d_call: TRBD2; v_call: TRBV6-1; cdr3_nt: TGTGCCAGCAGTGACCGGGTTGGAGGGAGGGGCCGGGGAGGCACAGATACGCAGTATTTT; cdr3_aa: CASSDRVGGRGRGGTDTQYF
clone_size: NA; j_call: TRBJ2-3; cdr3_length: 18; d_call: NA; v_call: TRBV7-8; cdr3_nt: TGTGCCAGCAGCTTAAGCCGCCGCAGTCCTCCTAGCACAGATACGCAGTATTTT; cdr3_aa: CASSLSRRSPPSTDTQYF
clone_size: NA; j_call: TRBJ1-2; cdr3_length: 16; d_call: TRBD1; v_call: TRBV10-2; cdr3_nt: TGCGCCAGCAGTGAGTACGGACAGGGGACAACCTATGGCTACACCTTC; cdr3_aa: CASSEYGQGTTYGYTF
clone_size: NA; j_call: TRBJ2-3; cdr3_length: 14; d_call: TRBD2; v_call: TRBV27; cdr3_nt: TGTGCCAGCAGTTTTACAGCGGGAAGAAATACGCAGTATTTT; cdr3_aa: CASSFTAGRNTQYF
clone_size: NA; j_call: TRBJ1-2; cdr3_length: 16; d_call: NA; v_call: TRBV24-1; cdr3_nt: TGTGCCACCAGTGGGGCTGTTGGGCTGGAGGACTATGGCTACACCTTC; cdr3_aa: CATSGAVGLEDYGYTF
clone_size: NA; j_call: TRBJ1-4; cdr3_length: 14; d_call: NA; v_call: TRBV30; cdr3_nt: TGTGCCTGGAGTGTTCAGGGGCGTTATGAAAAACTGTTTTTT; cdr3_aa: CAWSVQGRYEKLFF
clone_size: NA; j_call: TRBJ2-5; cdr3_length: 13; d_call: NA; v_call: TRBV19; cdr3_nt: TGTGCCAGTAGGAGAACAGAAAAAGAGACCCAGTACTTC; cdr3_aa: CASRRTEKETQYF
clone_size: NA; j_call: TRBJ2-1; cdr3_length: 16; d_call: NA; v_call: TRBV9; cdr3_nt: TGTGCCAGCAGCGTAGTGGCCGGCACACTGTACAATGAGCAGTTCTTC; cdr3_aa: CASSVVAGTLYNEQFF
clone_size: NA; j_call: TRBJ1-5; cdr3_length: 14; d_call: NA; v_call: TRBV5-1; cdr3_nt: TGCGCCAGCAGCTTGGGGGCCAACAATCAGCCCCAGCATTTT; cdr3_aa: CASSLGANNQPQHF
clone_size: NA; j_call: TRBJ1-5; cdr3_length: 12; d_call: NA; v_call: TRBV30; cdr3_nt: TGTGCCTGGAGTGGGGCCCGTCAGCCCCAGCATTTT; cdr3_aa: CAWSGARQPQHF
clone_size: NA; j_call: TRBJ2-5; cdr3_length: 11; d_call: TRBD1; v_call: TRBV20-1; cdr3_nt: TGCATGAGACAGGGGCCGAAGACCCAGTACTTC; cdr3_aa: CMRQGPKTQYF
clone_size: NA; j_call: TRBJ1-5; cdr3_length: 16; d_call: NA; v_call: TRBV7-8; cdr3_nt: TGTGCCAGCACCCCCCTTTCCGGGTCGGGCAATCAGCCCCAGCATTTT; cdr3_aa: CASTPLSGSGNQPQHF
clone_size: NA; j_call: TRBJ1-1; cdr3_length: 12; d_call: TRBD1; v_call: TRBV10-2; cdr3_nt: TGCGCCAGCAGCACAGGGGGCACTGAAGCTTTCTTT; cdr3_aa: CASSTGGTEAFF
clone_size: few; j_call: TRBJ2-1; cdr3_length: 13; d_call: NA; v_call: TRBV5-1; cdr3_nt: TGCGCCAGCAGCTTGGCCGGGATAAACGATCAGTTCTTC; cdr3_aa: CASSLAGINDQFF
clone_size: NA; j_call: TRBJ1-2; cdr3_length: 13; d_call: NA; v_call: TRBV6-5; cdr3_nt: TGTGCCAGCAGTTACCGCCCATCTTATGGCTACACCTTC; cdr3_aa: CASSYRPSYGYTF
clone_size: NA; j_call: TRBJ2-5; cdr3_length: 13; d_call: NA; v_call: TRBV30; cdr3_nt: TGTGCCTGGACTAGACAAGGGCGAGAGACCCAGTACTTC; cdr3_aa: CAWTRQGRETQYF
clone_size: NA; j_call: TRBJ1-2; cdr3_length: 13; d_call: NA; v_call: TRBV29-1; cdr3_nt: TGCAGCGTTGCAGGAGTTGGGAGGTCTGGCTACACCTTC; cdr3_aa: CSVAGVGRSGYTF
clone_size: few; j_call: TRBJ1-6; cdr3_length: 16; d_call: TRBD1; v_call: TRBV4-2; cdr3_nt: TGTGCCAGCAGCCATTCTGGACAGGGGTTGCATTCACCCCTCCACTTT; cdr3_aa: CASSHSGQGLHSPLHF
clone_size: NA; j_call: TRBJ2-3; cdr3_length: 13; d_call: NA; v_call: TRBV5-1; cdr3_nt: TGCGCCAGCAGTTTGGACTTCACAGATACGCAGTATTTT; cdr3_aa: CASSLDFTDTQYF
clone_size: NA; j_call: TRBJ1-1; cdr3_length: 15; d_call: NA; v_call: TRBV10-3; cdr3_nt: TGTGCCATCAGTGATCACAGTGCCCCTAACACTGAAGCTTTCTTT; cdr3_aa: CAISDHSAPNTEAFF
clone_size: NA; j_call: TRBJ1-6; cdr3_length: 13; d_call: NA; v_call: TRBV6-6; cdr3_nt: TGTGCCAGCATATCCGGGTATAATTCACCCCTCCACTTT; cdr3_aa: CASISGYNSPLHF
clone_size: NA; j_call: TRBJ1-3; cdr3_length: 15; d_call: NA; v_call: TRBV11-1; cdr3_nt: TGTGCCAGCAGCCCCGGACGTTCGGCGGGAAACACCATATATTTT; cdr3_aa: CASSPGRSAGNTIYF
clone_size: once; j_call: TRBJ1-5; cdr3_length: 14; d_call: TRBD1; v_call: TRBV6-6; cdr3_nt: TGTGCCAGCAGTATGACAGGGCGAGATCAGCCCCAGCATTTT; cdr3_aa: CASSMTGRDQPQHF
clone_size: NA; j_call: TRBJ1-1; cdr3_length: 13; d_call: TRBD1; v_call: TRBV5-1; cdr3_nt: TGCGCCAGCAGCCCTGACAGGGATCGGGAAGCTTTCTTT; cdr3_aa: CASSPDRDREAFF
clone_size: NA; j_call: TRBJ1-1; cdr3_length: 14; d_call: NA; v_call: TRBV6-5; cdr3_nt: TGTGCCAGCAGTTACGTAGCGATGAACACTGAAGCTTTCTTT; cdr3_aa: CASSYVAMNTEAFF
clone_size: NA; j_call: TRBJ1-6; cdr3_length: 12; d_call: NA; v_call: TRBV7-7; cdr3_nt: TGTGCCAGCATCATCAGGAATTCACCCCTCCACTTT; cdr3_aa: CASIIRNSPLHF